This T cell receptor beta chain was recorded in a study of cytomegalovirus exposure and HLA in healthy donors. The wider study: When just under 400 donors were genotyped, more than 70% of them were found to fall in the Caucasian-associated ancestry cluster. Study-level findings and limits: V- and J-gene trimming of TCR beta was linked (in a later analysis) to a missense DCLRE1C variant. HLA-A and HLA-B allele assignments for most subjects were reportedly predicted accurately using TCR beta sequences.

As for this clone: Its antigen remains unidentified. The junction shows a germline mismatch at one end, possibly a read error.

Germline CDR1 and CDR2: MGHRA and YSYEKL. CDR3 length: 16 amino acids. Vbeta (60) and Jbeta (13) primers were used in the PCR. Sequencing was performed with immunoSEQ multiplex PCR; in TCRdb, only in-frame clones are kept and a portion is missing. The data hold approximately 170,000 clones, with around 65% observed a single time. This clonotype was sampled from a woman aged 40 to 55 in good health and CMV-seropositive. Specimen: PBMCs. The chain carries TRBV4-1 and TRBJ1-2; 10 positions match TRBD1. Here the CDR3 DNA reads TGCGCCAGCAGCCAGGCCGGGACAGGGGATATCTATGGCTACCCCTTC. It codes for CASSQAGTGDIYGYPF.